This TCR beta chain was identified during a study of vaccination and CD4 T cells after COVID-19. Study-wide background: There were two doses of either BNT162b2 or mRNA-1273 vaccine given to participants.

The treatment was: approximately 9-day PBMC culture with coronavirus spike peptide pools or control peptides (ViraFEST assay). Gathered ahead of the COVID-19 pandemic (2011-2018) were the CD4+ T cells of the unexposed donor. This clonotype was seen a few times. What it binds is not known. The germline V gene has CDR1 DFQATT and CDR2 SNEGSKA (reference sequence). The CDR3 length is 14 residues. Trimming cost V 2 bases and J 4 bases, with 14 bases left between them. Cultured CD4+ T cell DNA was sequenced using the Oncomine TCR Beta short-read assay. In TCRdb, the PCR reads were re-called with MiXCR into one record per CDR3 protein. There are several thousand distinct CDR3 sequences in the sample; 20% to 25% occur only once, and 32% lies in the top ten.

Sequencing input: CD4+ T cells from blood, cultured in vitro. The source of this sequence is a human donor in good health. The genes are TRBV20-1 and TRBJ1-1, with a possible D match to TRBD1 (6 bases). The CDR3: CSARPRGGSTEAFF. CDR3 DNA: TGCAGTGCTAGACCCAGGGGTGGGAGCACTGAAGCTTTCTTT.